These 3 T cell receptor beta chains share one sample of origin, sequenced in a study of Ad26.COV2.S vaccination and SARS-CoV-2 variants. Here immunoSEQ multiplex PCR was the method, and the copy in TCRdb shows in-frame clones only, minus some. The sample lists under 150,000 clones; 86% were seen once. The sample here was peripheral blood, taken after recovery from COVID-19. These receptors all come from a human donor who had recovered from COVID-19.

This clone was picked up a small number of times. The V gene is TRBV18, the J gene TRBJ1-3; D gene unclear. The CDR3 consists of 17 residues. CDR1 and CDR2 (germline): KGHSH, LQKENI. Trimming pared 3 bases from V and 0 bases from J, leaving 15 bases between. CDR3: CASSPNRTPSSGNTIYF. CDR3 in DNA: TGTGCCAGCTCACCCAACAGAACGCCCAGCTCTGGAAACACCATATATTTT. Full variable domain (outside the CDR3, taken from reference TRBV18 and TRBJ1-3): NAGVMQNPRHLVRRRGQEARLRCSPMKGHSHVYWYRQLPEEGLKFMVYLQKENIIDESGMPKERFSAEFPKEGPSILRIQQVVRGDSAAYFCASSPNRTPSSGNTIYFGEGSWLTVV.

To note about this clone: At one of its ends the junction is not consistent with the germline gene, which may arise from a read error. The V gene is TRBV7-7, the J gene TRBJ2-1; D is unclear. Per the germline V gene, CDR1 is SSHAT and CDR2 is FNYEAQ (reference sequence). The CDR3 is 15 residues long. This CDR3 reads CASSFARSSYNEQFF. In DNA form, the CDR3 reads TGTGCTAGCAGCTTCGCCAGGTCCTCCTACAATGAGCAGTTCTTC.

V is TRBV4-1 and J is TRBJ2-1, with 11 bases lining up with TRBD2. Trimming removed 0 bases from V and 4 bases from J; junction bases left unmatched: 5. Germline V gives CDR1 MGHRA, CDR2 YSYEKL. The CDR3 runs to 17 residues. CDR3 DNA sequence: TGCGCCAGCAGCCAAGAGGGAGGGACTAGCGGTTACAATGAGCAGTTCTTC. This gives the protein CASSQEGGTSGYNEQFF.